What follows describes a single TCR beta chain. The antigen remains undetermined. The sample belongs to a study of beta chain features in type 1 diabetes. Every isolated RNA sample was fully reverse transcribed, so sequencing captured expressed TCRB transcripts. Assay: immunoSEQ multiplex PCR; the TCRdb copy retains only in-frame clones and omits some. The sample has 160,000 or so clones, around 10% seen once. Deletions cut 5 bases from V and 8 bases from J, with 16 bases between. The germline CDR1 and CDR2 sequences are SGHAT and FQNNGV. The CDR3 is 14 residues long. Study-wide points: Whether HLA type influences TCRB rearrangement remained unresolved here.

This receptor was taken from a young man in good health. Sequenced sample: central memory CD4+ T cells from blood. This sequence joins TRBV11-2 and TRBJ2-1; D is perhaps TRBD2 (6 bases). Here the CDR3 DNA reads TGTGCCAGCAGCCTAAGCCGGAGCGGGTATGAGCAGTTCTTC. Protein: CASSLSRSGYEQFF.